The 14 T cell receptor beta chains below all came from one sample that was sequenced in a study of OX40 agonist ivuxolimab in advanced cancers. TCRdb's table, derived via immunoSEQ multiplex PCR, lists solely in-frame clones and lacks some. In the table there are about 30,000 clones, roughly 84% of which are singletons. The sequences come from CD4+ or CD8+ T cells sorted from blood, collected in a trial of the OX40 agonist ivuxolimab. The source of these receptors is an adult with an advanced solid tumor such as melanoma, head and neck, liver or kidney cancer.

This clone came up once. V usage is TRBV28 and J usage is TRBJ2-7; no clear D gene. V was shortened by 0 bases and J by 3 bases, with 12 bases between the two germline ends. Germline assignment: CDR1 MDHEN and CDR2 SYDVKM. The CDR3 covers 15 residues. In DNA, the CDR3 is TGTGCCAGCAGTTTATGGGGTCAGGCGGACTACGAGCAGTACTTC. Amino acid sequence: CASSLWGQADYEQYF.

The chain has TRBV19 and TRBJ2-1, with unresolved D. Trimming shortened V by 3 bases and J by 5 bases, and 5 bases separated the two germline ends. There are 12 residues in the CDR3. CDR1 LNHDA and CDR2 SQIVND come from the germline V gene (reference sequence). CDR3 amino acids: CASSIQDNEQFF. CDR3 bases: TGTGCCAGTAGTATCCAGGACAATGAGCAGTTCTTC. The complete variable domain, with remaining parts taken from reference TRBV19 and TRBJ2-1, reads DGGITQSPKYLFRKEGQNVTLSCEQNLNHDAMYWYRQDPGQGLRLIYYSQIVNDFQKGDIAEGYSVSREKKESFPLTVTSAQKNPTAFYLCASSIQDNEQFFGPGTRLTVL.

This chain links TRBV19 with TRBJ2-7; 10 bases map to TRBD1. There are 16 residues in the CDR3. CDR1 and CDR2 from the germline V gene are LNHDA and SQIVND (reference sequence). V shed 2 bases and J 5 bases; nucleotides not matched to a gene: 9. The CDR3 sequence is CASSISLGTGVHEQYF. CDR3 coding DNA: TGTGCCAGTAGTATAAGTCTCGGGACAGGGGTTCACGAGCAGTACTTC. The full variable domain, its missing parts supplied by reference TRBV19 and TRBJ2-7, is DGGITQSPKYLFRKEGQNVTLSCEQNLNHDAMYWYRQDPGQGLRLIYYSQIVNDFQKGDIAEGYSVSREKKESFPLTVTSAQKNPTAFYLCASSISLGTGVHEQYFGPGTRLTVT.

The chain recombines TRBV5-1 with TRBJ2-5; a possible D gene is TRBD1 (6 bases). The J call may be mistaken, given a closer DNA end match to TRBJ2-7. The CDR3 is 17 amino acids. Germline V CDR1 and CDR2: SGHRS, YFSETQ. In DNA form, the CDR3 reads TGCGCCAGCAGCTTAGGCTCCCAGGGGCGATTCTCCTACGAGCAGTACTTC. The encoded protein is CASSLGSQGRFSYEQYF.

The chain carries TRBV10-3 and TRBJ2-7; a possible D gene is TRBD2 (6 bases). This CDR3 region has 13 residues. V lost 7 bases, J lost 3 bases, and 13 bases lay in between. The germline V gene has CDR1 ENHRY and CDR2 SYGVKD. The CDR3 sequence: CAINGEEGYEQYF. CDR3 nucleotides: TGTGCCATCAATGGGGAGGAGGGCTACGAGCAGTACTTC.

This clone has more than one count but fewer than ten. The chain links TRBV5-5 to TRBJ2-3; D ambiguous. Germline values: CDR1 SGHKS, CDR2 YYEKEE (reference sequence). The CDR3 runs to 15 residues. Between the trimmed V and J ends, which lost 4 bases and 0 bases, there was a span of 12 bases. The CDR3 DNA sequence: TGTGCCAGCAGCCCTTCCATTGGCAGCACAGATACGCAGTATTTT. As protein: CASSPSIGSTDTQYF.

The V call is TRBV6-6, the J call TRBJ2-5; TRBD1 might be the D (6 bases). Germline V CDR1 and CDR2: MNHNY, SVGAGI (reference sequence). This CDR3 region has 15 residues. With 1 base removed from V and 5 bases from J, the gap between germline ends came to 14 bases. The CDR3 bases are TGTGCCAGCAGTTACTTGACAGGAACGGTGGAGACCCAGTACTTC. This sequence encodes CASSYLTGTVETQYF.

The chain combines TRBV27 with TRBJ1-1; D unclear. The CDR3 covers 13 residues. From germline, CDR1 is MNHEY and CDR2 SMNVEV (reference sequence). Trimming took 3 bases from V and 3 from J, leaving 8 bases between them. CDR3: CASSFSGDTEAFF. The CDR3 DNA is TGTGCCAGCAGTTTTTCGGGAGACACTGAAGCTTTCTTT.

The genes are TRBV6-1 and TRBJ2-5; D might be TRBD1 or TRBD2, each matching 5 bases. The germline V gene has CDR1 MNHNS and CDR2 SASEGT. The CDR3 runs 14 residues. V shed 5 bases and J shed 5 bases, with 15 bases lying between them. The CDR3 spells CASSTRDLPETQYF. The CDR3 DNA is TGTGCCAGCAGTACCCGGGACCTGCCGGAGACCCAGTACTTC.

The CDR3 DNA follows: TGTGCCAGTAGCGCTAGCGGGGGATACGAGCAGTACTTC. It encodes CASSASGGYEQYF. The V call is TRBV19, the J call TRBJ2-7, with 10 bases that match TRBD2. The V and J ends lost 6 bases and 4 bases, in that order; junction bases with no gene match: 3. The CDR3 is 13 amino acids. Germline CDR1 LNHDA, CDR2 SQIVND (reference sequence).

This rearrangement joins TRBV29-1 to TRBJ1-1; D not resolved. The CDR3 is 14 residues long. CDR1 is SQVTM and CDR2 is ANQGSEA in the germline V gene. V was trimmed by 3 bases and J by 4 bases, leaving 15 bases between them. The CDR3, as DNA: TGCAGCGTTGAGGGCACCCGGACGGGCACTGAAGCTTTCTTT. This codes for CSVEGTRTGTEAFF. The variable domain in full, with the rest retrieved from reference TRBV29-1 and TRBJ1-1, is SAVISQKPSRDICQRGTSLTIQCQVDSQVTMMFWYRQQPGQSLTLIATANQGSEATYESGFVIDKFPISRPNLTFSTLTVSNMSPEDSSIYLCSVEGTRTGTEAFFGQGTRLTVV.

This clone rates as medium-sized. The rearrangement joins TRBV28 to TRBJ1-5; TRBD1 matches 8 bases. J gave up 4 bases and V 5 bases, and 10 bases lay outside the gene matches. Germline CDR1 is MDHEN and CDR2 is SYDVKM. This CDR3 comprises 16 residues. The CDR3 DNA is TGTGCCAGCAGTCCAACCGGACAGGGTCTAAATCAGCCCCAGCATTTT. Translation gives CASSPTGQGLNQPQHF.

The chain employs TRBV6-6 and TRBJ2-5; the D gene is possibly TRBD1 (6 bases). Germline CDR1 reads MNHNY; CDR2 reads SVGAGI (reference sequence). The V and J ends lost 6 bases and 4 bases respectively, with 9 bases between them. The CDR3 runs to 12 residues. CDR3 in DNA: TGTGCCAGCAGGAACAGGGTAGAGACCCAGTACTTC. It yields the protein CASRNRVETQYF.

The chain has TRBV15 and TRBJ2-2, with D possibly called TRBD1 or TRBD2 (6 bases each). V was clipped by 5 bases and J by 3 bases, with 13 bases between them. The CDR3 covers 15 residues. The germline CDR1 and CDR2 sequences are LNHNV and YYDKDF (reference sequence). The CDR3 DNA reads as TGTGCCACCAGCGCCCAAGGGGGGTACACCGGGGAGCTGTTTTTT. Amino acids: CATSAQGGYTGELFF.